The T cell receptor (beta chain) under discussion was sequenced for a study of blood T cell repertoires in COVID-19. For the study at large: Donors in the United States, Italy and Spain gave samples during acute or convalescent COVID-19. PBMCs, B-cell-depleted T cells, or T cells were the source of the cDNA or gDNA that made up the material.

Per the original methods: Using reference gene primer amplification, nucleated cell counts were estimated. TCRdb's table, derived via immunoSEQ multiplex PCR, lists solely in-frame clones and lacks some. V, J and clone size are those of that table, while D and trimming were read from the DNA. This sample has approximately 90,000 clones, with 89% found just once. Input material: peripheral blood. This TCR was recovered from a man aged 45-65 years with acute or convalescent COVID-19.

CDR3: CASSIRQGTGNTIYF. Written as DNA, the CDR3 is TGTGCCAGTAGTATCCGACAGGGGACTGGAAACACCATATATTTT. This chain uses TRBV19 with TRBJ1-3; TRBD1 agrees at 8 bases. V trimming: 3 bases; J trimming: 2 bases; junction bases outside the gene matches: 3. The CDR3 totals 15 residues. Germline V CDR1 and CDR2: LNHDA, SQIVND (reference sequence).